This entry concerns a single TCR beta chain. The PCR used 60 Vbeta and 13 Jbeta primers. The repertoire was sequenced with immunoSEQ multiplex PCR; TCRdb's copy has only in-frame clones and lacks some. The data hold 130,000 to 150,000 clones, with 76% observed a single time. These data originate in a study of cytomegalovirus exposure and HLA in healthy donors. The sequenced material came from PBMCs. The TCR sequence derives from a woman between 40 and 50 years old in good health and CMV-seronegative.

The CDR3 loop reads CASSVGRGTYEQYF. DNA of the CDR3: TGTGCCAGCAGTGTGGGGCGCGGGACCTACGAGCAGTACTTC. This chain joins TRBV2 and TRBJ2-7; the D gene is possibly TRBD2 (6 bases). CDR3 length: 14 residues. Germline loops: CDR1 SNHLY, CDR2 FYNNEI. Trimming shortened V by 4 bases and J by 2 bases, and 12 bases separated the two germline ends.